This T cell receptor beta chain is from a study of blood T cell repertoires in COVID-19 (dated by TCRdb to the early 2020s). For the wider study: Samples covering the acute and convalescent phases of COVID-19 were provided by collaborators in the United States, Italy and Spain. Sample metadata almost always included a de-identified subject ID, COVID-19 status, age in years and sex. Deeply sampled blood TCRbeta repertoires from subjects exposed to, actively infected with, or recovered from COVID-19 were included in the dataset. HLA class I and class II types, where available, came from metadata supplied by the sample provider rather than from assay-based typing. The repertoires were released in a freely available public database intended as a resource for research on the immune response to SARS-CoV-2. The prospective study material was composed of cDNA or gDNA derived from T cells, B-cell-depleted T cells, or PBMCs. Samples came from the ongoing ImmuneRACE study (first 160 participants) plus 1,254 subjects from 6 global collaborators.

The CDR3 has 11 amino acids, counting the end cysteine and phenylalanine. Solely the CDR3 DNA is kept, with 33 bases framed from the first base. Looking up the germline V gene yields CDR1 SGHTA and CDR2 FQGNSA. V loses 1 base of germline sequence and J loses 10 bases, and the interval between the two ends is 7 bases. Participants in the prospective study were enrolled through a virtual design, were aged 18 to 89 years, and lived in about 25 United States geographic areas. To assign participants to cohorts, the prospective study relied on clinical history that participants themselves reported in a screening survey and a study questionnaire. Exposed participants had been in contact with someone with a PCR-confirmed or clinician-diagnosed COVID-19 case within 2 weeks of study entry. Each participant in the prospective study had whole blood, serum and a nasopharyngeal or oropharyngeal swab collected by mobile phlebotomists. Prospective study participants could optionally give additional blood draws and questionnaires over a 2-month period. Blood samples from the prospective study were shipped frozen or at room temperature prior to DNA extraction.

Results the study describes overall, beyond this receptor: The amount of clinical and demographic metadata varied by source and participant and was provided uncurated.

TCRbeta CDR3 regions were amplified from genomic DNA using the immunoSEQ Assay, a bias-controlled multiplex PCR. In the authors' own workflow: Within the assay, amplification of reference gene primers was used to estimate how many nucleated cells each sample contained. To quantify the absolute abundance of each unique TCRbeta CDR3 rearrangement, sequence reads were collapsed and filtered. For each sample, productive Simpson clonality was calculated by taking the square root of Simpson's diversity index across productive rearrangements. TCRdb retrieved this table from immuneACCESS and kept in-frame rearrangements only. Not all clones are present; in checked studies, unresolved V genes account for under half, and no reason is known for the remainder. That table supplies the V and J calls and clone size; D and trimming were determined from the DNA. For this sample there are about 250,000 clones; over 80% appear just once. The ten largest clones add up to 2.5% to 3.5% of the sample.

Points on this clone: The target of this receptor is not known. Base-call qualities are not available, and no considerably larger clone is one nucleotide away.

The TCR sequence derives from a woman in her forties who had been exposed to COVID-19. Material: PBMCs or T cells enriched from blood (not recorded which). The sequence joins TRBV7-2 to TRBJ1-1; perhaps TRBD1 is the D gene, with 6 bases matching. The CDR3 reads CASSLDRVAFF. The DNA sequence is as follows: TGTGCCAGCAGCTTAGACAGGGTAGCTTTCTTT. With all but the CDR3 taken from the reference TRBV7-2 and TRBJ1-1 genes, the full variable domain is: GAGVSQSPSNKVTEKGKDVELRCDPISGHTALYWYRQSLGQGLEFLIYFQGNSAPDKSGLPSDRFSAERTGGSVSTLTIQRTQQEDSAVYLCASSLDRVAFFGQGTRLTVV.